The present T cell receptor beta chain was sequenced within a study of T cell repertoires in cytomegalovirus infection. Background on the study: CMV epitopes in the study were HLA-C-restricted (recently identified) and HLA-B-restricted (well studied). Signatures in public TCR beta sequences pointed to both CMV infection and matching HLA type.

TCRdb independently ran MiXCR on the reads; one entry per CDR3 protein. The table includes tens of thousands of distinct CDR3 sequences, roughly a fifth detected once. The CDR3 extends over 16 amino acids. V lost 1 base and J 3 bases, leaving 15 bases between the germline ends. This clonotype was counted many times. Its antigen is as yet unknown. Study results and caveats: HLA-C-restricted CMV clonotypes gave the most frequent clonotype in two of eight donors. Identification of carriers of CMV plus the relevant HLA was performed using cumulative public TCR beta family frequency.

Sequencing was performed on CD8+ T cells from cultured PBMCs, taken from culture after CMV antigen stimulation. The source is a human donor in good health (CMV status not recorded). Some clones in this sample may be carry-over from other donors' samples. V gene TRBV12-3 or TRBV12-4 combines with J gene TRBJ1-2, with a weak D call TRBD1 (5 bases). CDR3 protein: CASSLGAAGAHYGYTF. CDR3 bases: TGTGCCAGCAGTTTAGGGGCTGCCGGGGCACACTATGGCTACACCTTC.